The clone carrying this T cell receptor beta chain was seen a few times. The data originate from a study of patients and donors after allogeneic stem cell transplantation. Via MiXCR, TCRdb re-called the RT-PCR reads, giving one row per CDR3 protein. This sample has 390,000 or so distinct CDR3 sequences, with roughly 17% found just once. The clonotype was recovered from a human donor who was either an allogeneic HSCT recipient or a stem cell or donor lymphocyte infusion donor (not recorded which). It is not recorded whose cells these are; they may come from a transplant donor. Sequenced input: blood, either unsorted or a sorted T cell fraction (not recorded which).

CDR3 loop: CASSARQGNLESTNEKLFF. CDR3 sequence (DNA): TGTGCCAGCAGCGCTCGACAGGGGAATTTGGAGTCAACTAATGAAAAACTGTTTTTT. This chain uses TRBV21-1 with TRBJ1-4; the table's D call TRBD1 went unverified against the DNA. TRBV21-1 is listed as a pseudogene. The CDR3 loop spans 19 amino acids.